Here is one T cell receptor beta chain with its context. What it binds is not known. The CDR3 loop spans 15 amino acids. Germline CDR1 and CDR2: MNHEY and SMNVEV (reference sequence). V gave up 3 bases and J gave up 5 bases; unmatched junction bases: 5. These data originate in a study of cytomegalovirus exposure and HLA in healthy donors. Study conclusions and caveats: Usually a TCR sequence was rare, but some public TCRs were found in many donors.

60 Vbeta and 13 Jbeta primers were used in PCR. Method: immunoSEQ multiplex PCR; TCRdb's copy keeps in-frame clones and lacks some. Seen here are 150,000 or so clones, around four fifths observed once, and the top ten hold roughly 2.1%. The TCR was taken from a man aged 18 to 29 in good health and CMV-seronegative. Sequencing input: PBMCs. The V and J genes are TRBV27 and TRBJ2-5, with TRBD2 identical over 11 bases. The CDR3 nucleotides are TGTGCCAGCAGTTTTGGTAGCGGGAGGGGTGAGACCCAGTACTTC. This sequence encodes CASSFGSGRGETQYF.